These 15 T cell receptor beta chains were all obtained from the same sample, sequenced in a study of early T cells in non-severe SARS-CoV-2 infection (dated by TCRdb to about 2021). Libraries were made using 5' RACE. For sequencing, a NextSeq 500 was employed. TCRdb reran the public reads through fastp at Q25 and MiXCR, keeping productive beta chains. Rows matching on CDR3 protein sequence are summarized as one entry with the most common DNA and genes. Across this sample there are roughly 81,000 distinct CDR3 sequences, with 12% seen only once. The ten biggest clones cover roughly 3% of the sample. The sample was whole blood. These TCRs come from an adult who was a healthcare worker with PCR-confirmed SARS-CoV-2 infection or an uninfected control (not recorded which).

The chain joins TRBV6-5 to TRBJ2-2; either TRBD1 or TRBD2 may supply D (5 bases each). This CDR3 spans 15 amino acids. Germline CDR1 reads MNHEY; CDR2 reads SVGAGI. Between the trimmed V and J ends, which lost 6 bases and 2 bases, there was a span of 13 bases. CDR3 amino acids: CASSPGTVNTGELFF. In DNA form, the CDR3 reads TGTGCCAGCAGCCCCGGGACGGTCAACACCGGGGAGCTGTTTTTT.

This clonotype has a count of ten or more. The V gene is TRBV6-2 or TRBV6-3, the J gene TRBJ1-5, with 7 bases identical to TRBD1. Germline V gene data show CDR1 as MNHEY and CDR2 as SVGEGT. The CDR3 is made up of 18 amino acids. The trim removed 6 bases at V and 4 bases at J, leaving 18 bases unmatched. The CDR3 nucleotides are TGTGCCAGCAGGCCGGGGCAGGGGGAGAGAATTACGAATCAGCCCCAGCATTTT. It yields the protein CASRPGQGERITNQPQHF.

This clonotype was recorded many times. This chain connects TRBV3-1 to TRBJ2-1; D is perhaps TRBD2 (6 bases). CDR3 size: 15 residues. V was shortened by 0 bases and J by 8 bases, with 14 bases between the two germline ends. Germline CDR1 is LGHDT and CDR2 is YNNKEL (reference sequence). CDR3 residues: CASSQDRLVSDEQFF. CDR3 DNA: TGTGCCAGCAGCCAAGACAGACTAGTCTCAGATGAGCAGTTCTTC.

This sequence joins TRBV5-1 and TRBJ2-2; D not resolved. From germline, CDR1 is SGHRS and CDR2 YFSETQ. Deletions cut 4 bases from V and 7 bases from J, with 11 bases between. CDR3 size: 13 residues. CDR3 coding DNA: TGCGCCAGCAGCCCACTGAGAGGCGGGGAGCTGTTTTTT. Protein product: CASSPLRGGELFF.

The chain joins TRBV4-2 to TRBJ1-6; D uncertain. The germline CDR1 and CDR2 sequences are LGHNA and YNFKEQ. The ends were cut back, 0 bases at V and 10 bases at J, with 16 bases in the middle. The CDR3 length is 16 residues. CDR3 sequence reads: CASSQEGWRRESPLHF. CDR3 DNA: TGTGCCAGCAGCCAAGAGGGGTGGCGAAGGGAGTCACCCCTCCACTTT.

The chain carries TRBV7-6 and TRBJ1-1; D is unresolved. V lost 5 bases, J lost 1 base, and 8 bases lay in between. The CDR3 contains 13 residues. CDR1 is SGHVS and CDR2 is FNYEAQ in the germline V gene. The CDR3 bases are TGTGCCAGCAGCCCCTACGCGAACACTGAAGCTTTCTTT. Translated: CASSPYANTEAFF.

The chain employs TRBV6-5 and TRBJ1-2, with 7 bases matching TRBD1. V was pared by 2 bases and J by 7 bases, with 7 bases of the junction left unmatched. The CDR3 has 14 amino acids. Germline V CDR1 and CDR2: MNHEY, SVGAGI. CDR3 nucleotide sequence: TGTGCCAGCAGTTACGACAGGGTGGAGGGTGGCTACACCTTC. Its translation is CASSYDRVEGGYTF.

This clonotype showed up just a few times. This chain uses TRBV30 with TRBJ2-3; the D gene is possibly TRBD2 (5 bases). The CDR3 loop spans 13 amino acids. Germline CDR1 and CDR2: GTSNPN and SVGIG (reference sequence). Trimming stripped 1 base from V and 6 bases from J, with 11 bases between. CDR3 sequence (DNA): TGTGCCTGGAGTGGGCTAGCTTCTGATACGCAGTATTTT. Translating gives CAWSGLASDTQYF. The complete variable domain, with remaining parts taken from reference TRBV30 and TRBJ2-3, reads SQTIHQWPATLVQPVGSPLSLECTVEGTSNPNLYWYRQAAGRGLQLLFYSVGIGQISSEVPQNLSASRPQDRQFILSSKKLLLSDSGFYLCAWSGLASDTQYFGPGTRLTVL.

The chain links TRBV7-9 to TRBJ1-2, with D possibly being TRBD1 (6 bases). V gave up 4 bases and J gave up 4 bases, with 19 bases separating them. Germline V gives CDR1 SEHNR, CDR2 FQNEAQ (reference sequence). CDR3 length: 16 amino acids. The CDR3 here is CASSSTLPQGSYGYTF. The CDR3 DNA is TGTGCCAGCAGCTCCACCCTCCCACAGGGATCCTATGGCTACACCTTC.

J is TRBJ2-2 and V is TRBV9; D might be TRBD1 (6 bases). With 0 bases removed from V and 3 bases from J, the gap between germline ends came to 15 bases. Germline CDR1 SGDLS, CDR2 YYNGEE. The CDR3 runs to 17 residues. DNA for the CDR3: TGTGCCAGCAGCGTAGCTACCAGGGGCGCAGACACCGGGGAGCTGTTTTTT. Amino acids: CASSVATRGADTGELFF.

There are a few counts of this clonotype. The chain uses TRBV6-1 and TRBJ2-2; possible D gene TRBD2, 5 bases. Trimming took off 3 bases at V and 6 bases at J, with 8 bases between the two ends. The CDR3 extends over 13 amino acids. Germline loops: CDR1 MNHNS, CDR2 SASEGT. CDR3 sequence (DNA): TGTGCCAGCAGTGACCTAGCCGCCGGGGAGCTGTTTTTT. Its protein product is CASSDLAAGELFF.

This clonotype occurred many times. The chain is built from TRBV7-3 and TRBJ2-2; 7 bases match TRBD1. V trimming: 2 bases; J trimming: 0 bases; junction bases outside the gene matches: 3. Germline-derived CDR1 and CDR2 are SGHTA and FQGTGA. The CDR3 loop spans 16 amino acids. Here the CDR3 reads CASSLVGGPNTGELFF. CDR3 DNA sequence: TGTGCCAGCAGCTTAGTAGGGGGCCCGAACACCGGGGAGCTGTTTTTT.

The sample holds many counts of this clonotype. The rearrangement links TRBV4-1 to TRBJ1-6, with D possibly TRBD1 on 6 matching bases. CDR1 is MGHRA, CDR2 YSYEKL, per germline. V lost 0 bases and J 6 bases, leaving 12 bases between the germline ends. The CDR3 consists of 16 residues. The CDR3 DNA reads TGCGCCAGCAGCCAAGAGAGGACAGAGCGTAATTCACCCCTCCACTTT. Translation gives CASSQERTERNSPLHF.

The chain carries TRBV28 and TRBJ1-1; unclear D gene. This CDR3 is built from 10 residues. Germline lookup yields CDR1 MDHEN and CDR2 SYDVKM. V was pared by 7 bases and J by 7 bases, with 7 bases between. The CDR3 sequence: CASIDREAFF. DNA of the CDR3: TGTGCCAGCATCGACCGTGAAGCTTTCTTT.

This clonotype has more than one count but fewer than ten. The genes are TRBV12-3 or TRBV12-4 and TRBJ2-7; D unresolved. CDR3 size: 10 residues. V was shortened by 2 bases and J by 5 bases, with 1 base between the two germline ends. The CDR3 region is CASSLNEQYF. Here the CDR3 DNA reads TGTGCCAGCAGTTTAAACGAGCAGTACTTC.